A single sample gave rise to the 27 T cell receptor beta chains below, sequenced in a study of HIV-infected children after antiretroviral therapy interruption. RNA-based 3' RACE libraries used unique molecular identifiers. TCRdb re-analysed the 3' RACE reads in MiXCR, keeping a single row per CDR3 protein. Altogether 6,000 to 8,000 distinct CDR3 sequences are present, approximately 15% being singletons, with the ten largest covering roughly an eighth. Treatment defined: PENTA 11 planned treatment interruption arm or continuous ART arm. This material consisted of CD45RO+ CD8+ T cells from PBMCs, pooled from several time points, taken from a donor given antiretroviral therapy, either interrupted or continuous. Subset reported: memory CD8+ CD45RO+ CD45RA- T cells. These receptors originate from a pool of human donors with HIV.

A single count supports this clonotype. This chain connects TRBV19 to TRBJ1-1; D may be TRBD1 (5 bases). This CDR3 has 14 amino acids. V was pared by 3 bases and J by 3 bases, with 11 bases between. Germline assignment: CDR1 LNHDA and CDR2 SQIVND (reference sequence). CDR3 loop: CASSIAGWDTEAFF. CDR3 sequence (DNA): TGTGCCAGTAGTATCGCAGGGTGGGACACTGAAGCTTTCTTT.

There are many counts of this clonotype. The chain uses TRBV28 and TRBJ2-3; 8 nucleotides match TRBD1. The V gene end was trimmed by 5 bases and the J gene end by 0 bases; junction bases not matched to a gene: 4. Germline CDR1 is MDHEN and CDR2 is SYDVKM. The CDR3 contains 15 residues. The CDR3 here is CASSAWTGSTDTQYF. CDR3 nucleotide sequence: TGTGCCAGCAGTGCATGGACAGGGAGCACAGATACGCAGTATTTT. Combining the CDR3 with reference TRBV28 and TRBJ2-3 gives the whole variable domain DVKVTQSSRYLVKRTGEKVFLECVQDMDHENMFWYRQDPGLGLRLIYFSYDVKMKEKGDIPEGYSVSREKKERFSLILESASTNQTSMYLCASSAWTGSTDTQYFGPGTRLTVL.

J is TRBJ2-3 and V is TRBV4-1, with D perhaps TRBD2 (6 bases). V was trimmed by 0 bases and J by 4 bases, leaving 23 bases between them. This CDR3 comprises 19 residues. Germline V lookup: CDR1 MGHRA, CDR2 YSYEKL. CDR3: CASSQEGGDDVLAPDTQYF. CDR3 coding DNA: TGCGCCAGCAGCCAAGAAGGCGGGGACGACGTCCTGGCCCCAGATACGCAGTATTTT.

The CDR3: CATSEVTSGTTDTQYF. The CDR3 DNA is TGTGCCACCAGTGAGGTGACTAGCGGGACGACAGATACGCAGTATTTT. V and J are TRBV24-1 and TRBJ2-3; 11 positions agree with TRBD2. The V gene end was trimmed by 4 bases and the J gene end by 3 bases; junction bases not matched to a gene: 5. CDR3 length equals 16 residues. Germline V gene data show CDR1 as KGHDR and CDR2 as SFDVKD.

In this sample, this clonotype turned up a few times. The chain links TRBV5-1 to TRBJ1-5, with D possibly being TRBD1 (6 bases). V was trimmed by 3 bases and J by 0 bases, leaving 7 bases between them. This CDR3 is built from 14 residues. CDR1 SGHRS and CDR2 YFSETQ come from the germline V gene. CDR3 sequence: CASSSGDSNQPQHF. The CDR3 coding sequence is TGCGCCAGCAGCTCAGGGGATAGCAATCAGCCCCAGCATTTT.

This clonotype showed up many times. The V gene is TRBV30, the J gene TRBJ1-1; possible D gene TRBD1, 5 bases. Germline-derived CDR1 and CDR2 are GTSNPN and SVGIG (reference sequence). This CDR3 spans 14 amino acids. Between the trimmed V and J ends, which lost 5 bases and 7 bases, there was a span of 20 bases. CDR3 sequence reads: CAWLIPGTNNEAFF. CDR3 sequence (DNA): TGTGCCTGGCTGATCCCCGGGACGAATAATGAAGCTTTCTTT. Full variable domain (rest looked up from reference TRBV30 and TRBJ1-1): SQTIHQWPATLVQPVGSPLSLECTVEGTSNPNLYWYRQAAGRGLQLLFYSVGIGQISSEVPQNLSASRPQDRQFILSSKKLLLSDSGFYLCAWLIPGTNNEAFFGQGTRLTVV.

This clonotype came up many times. The rearrangement uses TRBV5-6 and TRBJ2-7, with D perhaps matching TRBD1 (5 bases). Trimming pared 5 bases from V and 3 bases from J, leaving 12 bases between. Germline CDR1 SGHDT, CDR2 YYEEEE. This CDR3 has 13 amino acids. This CDR3 is CASSGGAGYEQYF. The CDR3 DNA is TGTGCCAGCAGTGGTGGGGCCGGCTACGAGCAGTACTTC.

This clonotype appeared many times. The chain couples TRBV7-8 to TRBJ1-1; maybe TRBD1 (5 bases). V gave up 5 bases and J gave up 8 bases, with 24 bases separating them. The germline V gene encodes CDR1 SGHVS and CDR2 FQNEAQ. The CDR3 sequence is 16 residues long. The CDR3 here is CASSRNDRDGRWEAFF. As DNA, the CDR3 is TGTGCCAGCAGCCGAAACGACCGGGACGGCAGGTGGGAAGCTTTCTTT.

This clonotype was recorded many times. This chain uses TRBV7-3 with TRBJ1-2, with unresolved D. Germline loops: CDR1 SGHTA, CDR2 FQGTGA. The CDR3 extends over 15 amino acids. Between the trimmed V and J ends, which lost 5 bases and 0 bases, there was a span of 13 bases. The CDR3 DNA is TGTGCCAGCAGCCTCCAACCAATGGCTAACTATGGCTACACCTTC. Residues: CASSLQPMANYGYTF.

Ten or more counts support this clonotype. V gene TRBV10-1 combines with J gene TRBJ2-5, with TRBD1 matching over 7 bases. The junction had 11 bases not matched to a gene; V was cut back by 8 bases and J by 2 bases. Germline V CDR1 and CDR2: WNHNN, SYGVQD (reference sequence). The CDR3 loop spans 15 amino acids. CDR3 loop: CASWTTGISQETQYF. CDR3 DNA sequence: TGCGCCAGCTGGACGACAGGGATTTCACAAGAGACCCAGTACTTC.

This clonotype was counted many times. The chain is built from TRBV29-1 and TRBJ1-2; maybe TRBD1 (6 bases). V was trimmed by 2 bases and J by 0 bases, leaving 7 bases between them. The length of the CDR3 is 13 residues. Per the germline V gene, CDR1 is SQVTM and CDR2 is ANQGSEA. The CDR3 reads CSVETGSNYGYTF. In DNA form, the CDR3 reads TGCAGCGTTGAAACAGGGTCTAACTATGGCTACACCTTC.

There are many counts of this clonotype. DNA of the CDR3: TGCGCCAGCAGGCCTGGACAGGGGAGTATACAGACCCAGTACTTC. Translated, it gives CASRPGQGSIQTQYF. The V and J genes are TRBV5-1 and TRBJ2-5, with 9 bases aligning to TRBD1. This CDR3 spans 15 amino acids. V shed 5 bases and J 6 bases; nucleotides not matched to a gene: 11. Germline V gene sequence: CDR1 SGHRS, CDR2 YFSETQ. Together with reference TRBV5-1 and TRBJ2-5, the CDR3 gives the full variable domain: KAGVTQTPRYLIKTRGQQVTLSCSPISGHRSVSWYQQTPGQGLQFLFEYFSETQRNKGNFPGRFSGRQFSNSRSEMNVSTLELGDSALYLCASRPGQGSIQTQYFGPGTRLLVL.

By sample fraction, this clonotype is medium-sized. The chain recombines TRBV5-1 with TRBJ2-3; D not resolved. The CDR3 sequence is 15 residues long. The V end lost 0 bases, the J end lost 2 bases, and 10 bases lay between the germline ends. CDR1 is SGHRS and CDR2 is YFSETQ in the germline V gene. CDR3 amino acids: CASSLATVLTDTQYF. The CDR3 region has the DNA TGCGCCAGCAGCTTGGCCACGGTCCTCACAGATACGCAGTATTTT.

This clonotype turned up a few times. The genes are TRBV10-3 and TRBJ2-1; D uncertain. Per germline, CDR1 ENHRY and CDR2 SYGVKD. The CDR3 runs 13 residues. V lost 10 bases and J 2 bases, leaving 12 bases between the germline ends. The CDR3 sequence is CASSGYPYNEQFF. In nucleotides, the CDR3 is TGTGCCAGCTCAGGTTACCCCTACAATGAGCAGTTCTTC.

This clonotype occurred many times. CDR3 DNA: TGTGCCAGTACCTCGGCGTGGACGAACACCGGGGAGCTGTTTTTT. As protein: CASTSAWTNTGELFF. J is TRBJ2-2 and V is TRBV19, with D hard to call. Deletions cut 7 bases from V and 0 bases from J, with 12 bases between. The CDR3 covers 15 residues. CDR1 is LNHDA and CDR2 is SQIVND in the germline V gene (reference sequence).

In its sample, this clonotype is large. The V gene is TRBV5-1, the J gene TRBJ1-1, with D perhaps matching TRBD1 (5 bases). There are 15 residues in the CDR3. V lost 0 bases and J 5 bases, leaving 14 bases between the germline ends. CDR1 is SGHRS and CDR2 is YFSETQ in the germline V gene. The CDR3 loop reads CASSLELLWGTEAFF. CDR3 nucleotide sequence: TGCGCCAGCAGCTTGGAGTTATTATGGGGGACTGAAGCTTTCTTT.

This clonotype is classed as medium-sized. The chain links TRBV5-6 to TRBJ1-1; D is unresolved. The CDR3 length is 13 residues. Germline lookup yields CDR1 SGHDT and CDR2 YYEEEE. Between the trimmed V and J ends, which lost 0 bases and 3 bases, there was a span of 6 bases. CDR3 sequence reads: CASSLGAYTEAFF. CDR3 in DNA: TGTGCCAGCAGCTTGGGGGCCTACACTGAAGCTTTCTTT.

This clonotype was seen repeatedly, ten times or more. V and J are TRBV3-1 and TRBJ1-1; 7 bases map to TRBD1. Germline values: CDR1 LGHDT, CDR2 YNNKEL (reference sequence). This CDR3 is built from 15 residues. V lost 6 bases and J lost 4; bases outside the gene matches: 11. The CDR3 sequence is CASSPPGQFSTEAFF. CDR3 DNA: TGTGCCAGCAGTCCCCCGGGACAGTTCTCCACTGAAGCTTTCTTT.

This clonotype was found a few times. The junction and the germline gene differ at one end; a read error may be behind it. The rearrangement uses TRBV7-2 and TRBJ1-6; 7 positions agree with TRBD1. CDR1 and CDR2 from the germline V gene are SGHTA and FQGNSA. This CDR3 is 16 amino acids long. The CDR3 coding sequence is TGTGTCAGCAGCTTAGACAGGGTCCCCTATAATTCACCCCTCCACTTT. Its protein product is CVSSLDRVPYNSPLHF.

This clonotype was seen repeatedly, ten times or more. The chain combines TRBV20-1 with TRBJ2-3; TRBD2 matches 13 bases. Trimming took 3 bases from V and 2 from J; bases not matched to a gene: 2. This CDR3 comprises 15 residues. The germline gives CDR1 DFQATT, CDR2 SNEGSKA (reference sequence). The CDR3 nucleotides read TGCAGTGCTAGCGGGACTAGCGGGAACACAGATACGCAGTATTTT. Its protein is CSASGTSGNTDTQYF.

In its sample, this clonotype ranks as medium-sized. The chain has TRBV9 and TRBJ2-1; D uncertain. The CDR3 consists of 13 residues. Trimming pared 4 bases from V and 3 bases from J, leaving 8 bases between. Germline V lookup: CDR1 SGDLS, CDR2 YYNGEE. In DNA, the CDR3 is TGTGCCAGCAGCCTCTCCAGCTACAATGAGCAGTTCTTC. It codes for CASSLSSYNEQFF. Supplemented by reference TRBV9 and TRBJ2-1, the full variable domain reads DSGVTQTPKHLITATGQRVTLRCSPRSGDLSVYWYQQSLDQGLQFLIQYYNGEERAKGNILERFSAQQFPDLHSELNLSSLELGDSALYFCASSLSSYNEQFFGPGTRLTVL.

Sample share makes this clonotype medium-sized. The chain employs TRBV13 and TRBJ2-7; TRBD2 matches at 9 bases. The CDR3 extends over 15 amino acids. V gave up 3 bases and J gave up 4 bases; unmatched junction bases: 7. Germline V CDR1 and CDR2: PRHDT, FYEKMQ (reference sequence). The CDR3 coding sequence is TGTGCCAGCAGCTTGCGGGGGGGCCTGGAGTACGAGCAGTACTTC. Residues: CASSLRGGLEYEQYF. Drawing the rest from reference TRBV13 and TRBJ2-7, the complete variable domain is AAGVIQSPRHLIKEKRETATLKCYPIPRHDTVYWYQQGPGQDPQFLISFYEKMQSDKGSIPDRFSAQQFSDYHSELNMSSLELGDSALYFCASSLRGGLEYEQYFGPGTRLTVT.

By sample fraction, this clonotype is medium-sized. The chain has TRBV4-2 and TRBJ2-2, with D possibly matching TRBD1 (5 bases). Germline-derived CDR1 and CDR2 are LGHNA and YNFKEQ. V lost 1 base to trimming and J lost 4 bases, with 13 bases between them. This CDR3 region has 16 residues. CDR3 DNA: TGTGCCAGCAGCCAAGGGGCAGGGCGCGCCACCGGGGAGCTGTTTTTT. It translates to CASSQGAGRATGELFF.

This clonotype is termed medium-sized (0.01 to 0.1%). The rearrangement links TRBV29-1 to TRBJ1-4, with 12 bases aligning to TRBD1. V lost 8 bases to trimming and J lost 8 bases; unmatched junction nucleotides: 6. Germline CDR1 reads SQVTM; CDR2 reads ANQGSEA. This CDR3 spans 13 amino acids. As DNA, the CDR3 is TGCAGCTCCCGGGACAGGGGGCGCGAAAAACTGTTTTTT. It codes for CSSRDRGREKLFF.

This clonotype came up many times. CDR3 sequence (DNA): TGTGCCAGTAGCGGCCCCCCCGCTGAAGCTTTCTTT. This codes for CASSGPPAEAFF. The chain is built from TRBV19 and TRBJ1-1; D unresolved. Germline V CDR1 and CDR2: LNHDA, SQIVND (reference sequence). CDR3 length: 12 amino acids. The ends were cut back, 6 bases at V and 6 bases at J, with 11 bases in the middle.

This clonotype is judged medium-sized. The J gene is TRBJ2-2, the V gene TRBV29-1; no clear D gene. This CDR3 contains 13 residues. CDR1 is SQVTM and CDR2 is ANQGSEA in the germline V gene. V lost 2 bases to trimming and J lost 2 bases, with 6 bases between them. The DNA of the CDR3 is TGCAGCGTTGAACCCTTAAACACCGGGGAGCTGTTTTTT. This codes for CSVEPLNTGELFF.

DNA for the CDR3: TGCAGCGTTGGCCCCTTTACCGCTAGCACAGATACGCAGTATTTT. Translating it yields CSVGPFTASTDTQYF. This rearrangement joins TRBV29-1 to TRBJ2-3; D remains ambiguous. The length of the CDR3 is 15 residues. Trimming removed 4 bases at V and 0 bases at J, with 14 bases between. Germline V gene lookup returns CDR1 SQVTM and CDR2 ANQGSEA.